One and the same sample provided the 17 T cell receptor beta chains below, sequenced in a study of technical replicates of blood from several donors. Libraries were prepared by immunoSEQ multiplex PCR; TCRdb keeps only in-frame clonotypes and omits some of them. The data show around 29,000 clones, about 92% seen once. The specimen was PBMCs. The receptor source for this set is a human donor in good health. Some clones in this sample may be carry-over from other donors' samples.

This rearrangement joins TRBV11-1 to TRBJ2-7; D possibly corresponds to TRBD1 (6 bases). This CDR3 has 15 residues. The V and J ends lost 5 bases and 3 bases respectively, with 17 bases between them. Germline CDR1 reads SGHAT; CDR2 reads FQDESV (reference sequence). CDR3 loop: CASSRGAGAGYEQYF. Written as DNA, the CDR3 is TGTGCCAGCAGCCGTGGGGCAGGGGCGGGCTACGAGCAGTACTTC.

The rearrangement uses TRBV4-1 and TRBJ1-1; 7 bases match TRBD1. CDR3 length: 14 amino acids. V shed 4 bases and J 6 bases; nucleotides not matched to a gene: 8. The V gene's germline CDR1 is MGHRA and CDR2 YSYEKL. The CDR3 reads CASSPYRGEAEAFF. The CDR3, as DNA: TGCGCCAGCAGCCCCTACAGGGGTGAAGCTGAAGCTTTCTTT.

CDR3 coding DNA: TGTGCCAGTAGTATTCCCCTAGCGGGGTCAAATGAGCAGTTCTTC. Translating it yields CASSIPLAGSNEQFF. V is TRBV19 and J is TRBJ2-1; TRBD2 agrees at 9 bases. This CDR3 is built from 15 residues. The germline CDR1 and CDR2 sequences are LNHDA and SQIVND (reference sequence). With V trimmed by 3 bases and J by 7 bases, 7 bases remained unmatched. The full variable domain, rest sourced from reference TRBV19 and TRBJ2-1, is DGGITQSPKYLFRKEGQNVTLSCEQNLNHDAMYWYRQDPGQGLRLIYYSQIVNDFQKGDIAEGYSVSREKKESFPLTVTSAQKNPTAFYLCASSIPLAGSNEQFFGPGTRLTVL.

The rearrangement links TRBV5-4 to TRBJ2-3; 9 bases match TRBD2. This CDR3 has 16 residues. Germline V gives CDR1 SGHNT, CDR2 YYREEE (reference sequence). V dropped 1 base and J dropped 1; count of bases not matched to a gene: 4. The CDR3 nucleotides are TGTGCCAGCAGCTTGAAGGTAGCGGGGGGCACAGATACGCAGTATTTT. Protein sequence: CASSLKVAGGTDTQYF. The full variable domain, its missing parts supplied by reference TRBV5-4 and TRBJ2-3, is ETGVTQSPTHLIKTRGQQVTLRCSSQSGHNTVSWYQQALGQGPQFIFQYYREEENGRGNFPPRFSGLQFPNYSSELNVNALELDDSALYLCASSLKVAGGTDTQYFGPGTRLTVL.

The chain has TRBV7-2 and TRBJ2-1; 15 nucleotides match TRBD2. CDR1 and CDR2 (germline): SGHTA, FQGNSA. CDR3 length: 16 residues. V trimming: 3 bases; J trimming: 7 bases; junction bases outside the gene matches: 4. The CDR3 DNA follows: TGTGCCAGCAGCTTTGGACTAGCGGGGGGGCTTAATGAGCAGTTCTTC. Amino acid sequence: CASSFGLAGGLNEQFF.

The chain recombines TRBV7-8 with TRBJ2-1; 7 nucleotides align to TRBD1. The trim removed 5 bases at V and 5 bases at J, leaving 9 bases unmatched. This CDR3 comprises 15 residues. Germline CDR1 and CDR2: SGHVS and FQNEAQ. The CDR3 spells CASSPLTRGNNEQFF. CDR3 sequence (DNA): TGTGCCAGCAGCCCCCTTACCAGGGGGAACAATGAGCAGTTCTTC.

The rearrangement uses TRBV10-3 and TRBJ2-1; D is unclear. Trimming cost V 5 bases and J 8 bases, with 7 bases left between them. The CDR3 covers 11 residues. Germline lookup yields CDR1 ENHRY and CDR2 SYGVKD. The CDR3 protein is CAISTEYEQFF. Written as DNA, the CDR3 is TGTGCCATCAGTACAGAATATGAGCAGTTCTTC.

This chain connects TRBV5-6 to TRBJ1-4; the match to TRBD1 covers 12 bases. The germline V gene has CDR1 SGHDT and CDR2 YYEEEE. The CDR3 is 16 amino acids. Unmatched junction bases numbered 8, after V lost 3 bases and J lost 8 bases. In DNA, the CDR3 is TGTGCCAGCAGCTGGGCAGGGACAGGGGGCTCGGAAAAACTGTTTTTT. Protein sequence: CASSWAGTGGSEKLFF.

The genes are TRBV5-6 and TRBJ2-7; 9 bases match TRBD2. The germline CDR1 and CDR2 sequences are SGHDT and YYEEEE. The CDR3 runs to 15 residues. The junction had 6 bases not matched to a gene; V was cut back by 2 bases and J by 3 bases. This CDR3 is CASSFSLAGIYEQYF. In nucleotides, the CDR3 is TGTGCCAGCAGCTTTTCCCTAGCGGGAATCTACGAGCAGTACTTC.

The chain links TRBV18 to TRBJ2-5; 7 bases agree with TRBD1. This CDR3 region has 13 residues. Germline CDR1 KGHSH, CDR2 LQKENI. V shed 2 bases, J shed 3 bases, and the junction held 0 bases outside the gene matches. The CDR3 sequence: CASSPGTEETQYF. The CDR3 region has the DNA TGTGCCAGCTCACCAGGGACAGAAGAGACCCAGTACTTC.

The rearrangement links TRBV7-2 to TRBJ2-1, with D possibly being TRBD2 (5 bases). The CDR3 length is 16 residues. Germline-derived CDR1 and CDR2 are SGHTA and FQGNSA. The germline V and J ends were trimmed by 1 base and 4 bases, with 14 bases remaining between them. CDR3 DNA: TGTGCCAGCAGCTTAGGTGTGACTAAATCGTACAATGAGCAGTTCTTC. It specifies CASSLGVTKSYNEQFF.

The chain employs TRBV5-1 and TRBJ1-4, with D maybe TRBD1 (6 bases). The germline V and J ends were trimmed by 2 bases and 7 bases, with 15 bases remaining between them. The germline V gene has CDR1 SGHRS and CDR2 YFSETQ. This CDR3 is built from 15 residues. The CDR3 DNA is TGCGCCAGCAGCTTAGTTTGGGGGCTGGGTGAAAAACTGTTTTTT. It codes for CASSLVWGLGEKLFF.

The chain combines TRBV4-1 with TRBJ2-7, with 7 bases aligning to TRBD2. CDR3 length: 19 amino acids. Unmatched junction bases numbered 14, after V lost 0 bases and J lost 0 bases. Germline CDR1 MGHRA, CDR2 YSYEKL. The CDR3 DNA reads as TGCGCCAGCAGCCAAGAGGGGGGTCGGCTAGCGGAGAACTCCTACGAGCAGTACTTC. Amino acids: CASSQEGGRLAENSYEQYF.

CDR3 in DNA: TGTGCCCACAGGGGGAGCTCTGGAAACACCATATATTTT. Its protein product is CAHRGSSGNTIYF. The rearrangement links TRBV6-1 to TRBJ1-3; TRBD1 matches at 8 bases. Germline CDR1 MNHNS, CDR2 SASEGT. Trimming removed 11 bases from V and 0 bases from J; junction bases left unmatched: 3. The CDR3 covers 13 residues.

The V and J genes are TRBV7-9 and TRBJ1-3, with no clear D. V was cut by 5 bases and J by 3 bases, with 11 bases left in between. The CDR3 is 14 residues long. The germline V gene encodes CDR1 SEHNR and CDR2 FQNEAQ (reference sequence). CDR3 sequence: CASSPERVGNTIYF. CDR3 in DNA: TGTGCCAGCAGCCCCGAGCGCGTTGGAAACACCATATATTTT.

V usage is TRBV18 and J usage is TRBJ2-7; weak D call: TRBD1 (6 bases). Trimming took 6 bases from V and 0 from J, leaving 15 bases between them. Germline CDR1 and CDR2: KGHSH and LQKENI. The CDR3 is made up of 15 amino acids. CDR3 nucleotides: TGTGCCAGCTCGCGAACCGGGACATACTCCTACGAGCAGTACTTC. Its translation is CASSRTGTYSYEQYF.

This clone showed up just once. J is TRBJ1-5 and V is TRBV25-1, with TRBD1 matching over 7 bases. Germline assignment: CDR1 MGHDK and CDR2 SYGVNS. Trimming at V came to 8 bases and at J to 3 bases, leaving 13 bases not matched to a gene. The CDR3 totals 16 residues. The CDR3 DNA follows: TGTGCCAGCTCACAACAGGGGTGCACGAACAATCAGCCCCAGCATTTT. Protein product: CASSQQGCTNNQPQHF.